The 17 T cell receptor beta chains below were found in one sample sequenced in a study of blood T cell repertoires in COVID-19. Here immunoSEQ multiplex PCR was the method, and the copy in TCRdb shows in-frame clones only, minus some. The sample has around 52,000 clones, around 90% seen once. The sample was peripheral blood. Receptors were obtained from an elderly woman with COVID-19, enrolled during active disease.

The chain employs TRBV7-9 and TRBJ2-2; the match to TRBD1 covers 7 bases. Germline V lookup: CDR1 SEHNR, CDR2 FQNEAQ (reference sequence). The J segment lost 0 bases and the V segment lost 5 bases, leaving 9 bases of the junction unmatched. This CDR3 region has 17 residues. The CDR3 loop is CASSRRGQPANTGELFF. The DNA for the CDR3 is TGTGCCAGCAGCCGACGGGGACAGCCCGCGAACACCGGGGAGCTGTTTTTT.

V gene TRBV6-5 combines with J gene TRBJ1-2; D gene uncertain. The V gene's germline CDR1 is MNHEY and CDR2 SVGAGI. The length of the CDR3 is 13 residues. Trimming stripped 5 bases from V and 4 bases from J, with 11 bases between. The CDR3 region is CASSPTWVYGYTF. The CDR3 nucleotides read TGTGCCAGCAGTCCGACTTGGGTCTATGGCTACACCTTC.

This chain joins TRBV21-1 and TRBJ1-2. TRBV21-1 is classified as a pseudogene. This CDR3 is 10 amino acids long. The CDR3 region is CVGGKGGYTF. CDR3 DNA sequence: TGTGTAGGAGGGAAGGGGGGCTACACCTTC.

This sequence joins TRBV2 and TRBJ1-2; TRBD1 is a possible D gene (5 bases). V shed 6 bases and J shed 5 bases, with 10 bases lying between them. The CDR3 runs 12 residues. Per germline, CDR1 SNHLY and CDR2 FYNNEI. CDR3 sequence: CASSRAGYGYTF. The CDR3, as DNA: TGTGCCAGCAGCAGGGCAGGGTATGGCTACACCTTC. The complete variable domain, with remaining parts taken from reference TRBV2 and TRBJ1-2, reads EPEVTQTPSHQVTQMGQEVILRCVPISNHLYFYWYRQILGQKVEFLVSFYNNEISEKSEIFDDQFSVERPDGSNFTLKIRSTKLEDSAMYFCASSRAGYGYTFGSGTRLTVV.

The chain has TRBV5-1 and TRBJ1-2; D unclear. V lost 4 bases and J lost 7, with 11 bases in between. Germline assignment: CDR1 SGHRS and CDR2 YFSETQ. The CDR3 consists of 12 residues. CDR3 DNA: TGCGCCAGCAGCCAGACTGATTCTGGCTACACCTTC. Its protein is CASSQTDSGYTF.

DNA of the CDR3: TGTGCCACCAGCAGAGATATGGTAGGGGTCGGATCACCCCTCCACTTT. Its translation: CATSRDMVGVGSPLHF. J is TRBJ1-6 and V is TRBV15; possibly TRBD1 for D (5 bases). Looked up from germline, CDR1 is LNHNV and CDR2 is YYDKDF (reference sequence). The CDR3 length is 16 residues. V dropped 0 bases and J dropped 10 bases, with 16 bases sitting between them.

The chain combines TRBV21-1 with TRBJ1-1; TRBD1 is the table's D call, not checked against the DNA. TRBV21-1 is an annotated pseudogene. The CDR3 has 14 amino acids. This CDR3 reads CAGRSRGRSTEAFF. The DNA of the CDR3 is TGTGCCGGAAGATCCAGGGGGCGAAGCACTGAAGCTTTCTTT.

V and J are TRBV10-3 and TRBJ2-7; 9 nucleotides align to TRBD2. The CDR3 is made up of 15 amino acids. CDR1 and CDR2 (germline): ENHRY, SYGVKD. V lost 4 bases to trimming and J lost 5 bases; unmatched junction nucleotides: 9. CDR3 sequence: CAISGGRSGGNEQYF. CDR3 nucleotide sequence: TGTGCCATCAGTGGTGGGAGGAGCGGGGGGAACGAGCAGTACTTC.

V is TRBV19 and J is TRBJ1-1, with 9 nucleotides matching TRBD1. The CDR3 loop spans 16 amino acids. In germline, CDR1 is LNHDA, CDR2 SQIVND (reference sequence). V shed 7 bases and J 1 base; nucleotides not matched to a gene: 10. CDR3 in DNA: TGTGCCAGTAAATGGGGACAGGGTTTTAAGAACACTGAAGCTTTCTTT. It codes for CASKWGQGFKNTEAFF. Full variable domain (outside the CDR3, taken from reference TRBV19 and TRBJ1-1): DGGITQSPKYLFRKEGQNVTLSCEQNLNHDAMYWYRQDPGQGLRLIYYSQIVNDFQKGDIAEGYSVSREKKESFPLTVTSAQKNPTAFYLCASKWGQGFKNTEAFFGQGTRLTVV.

V gene TRBV6-1 combines with J gene TRBJ1-6, with a weak D call TRBD1 (6 bases). CDR1 and CDR2 from the germline V gene are MNHNS and SASEGT. V was shortened by 2 bases and J by 9 bases, with 11 bases between the two germline ends. This CDR3 spans 14 amino acids. CDR3 nucleotide sequence: TGTGCCAGCAGTGAAACAGGGCAAGGTTCACCCCTCCACTTT. Translating it yields CASSETGQGSPLHF.

The chain uses TRBV5-1 and TRBJ2-3; D unresolved. Germline CDR1 SGHRS, CDR2 YFSETQ. Trimming took off 5 bases at V and 0 bases at J, with 10 bases between the two ends. The CDR3 has 14 residues. CDR3 sequence: CASSPDSSTDTQYF. In DNA, the CDR3 is TGCGCCAGCAGTCCTGACTCGAGCACAGATACGCAGTATTTT.

V is TRBV3-1 (or the pseudogene TRBV3-2) and J is TRBJ1-5; 8 nucleotides line up with TRBD1. This CDR3 has 16 residues. Germline V lookup: CDR1 LGHDT, CDR2 YNNKEL (reference sequence). The V and J ends lost 1 base and 4 bases, in that order; junction bases with no gene match: 6. CDR3 protein: CASSQGGRGHNQPQHF. CDR3 bases: TGTGCCAGCAGCCAAGGGGGCAGGGGGCATAATCAGCCCCAGCATTTT.

The chain links TRBV5-8 to TRBJ1-2; D is perhaps TRBD1 (6 bases). The V and J ends lost 4 bases and 6 bases respectively, with 16 bases between them. This CDR3 comprises 14 residues. Germline V gene lookup returns CDR1 SGHTS and CDR2 YDEGEE. The CDR3 reads CASSRDIVGHGYTF. DNA for the CDR3: TGTGCCAGCAGCAGGGACATCGTCGGGCATGGCTACACCTTC. The full variable domain, in which reference TRBV5-8 and TRBJ1-2 provide the parts outside the CDR3, is EAGVTQSPTHLIKTRGQQATLRCSPISGHTSVYWYQQALGLGLQFLLWYDEGEERNRGNFPPRFSGRQFPNYSSELNVNALELEDSALYLCASSRDIVGHGYTFGSGTRLTVV.

The chain recombines TRBV15 with TRBJ2-1; D not certain. The germline V and J ends were trimmed by 3 bases and 4 bases, with 4 bases remaining between them. The length of the CDR3 is 12 residues. CDR1 LNHNV and CDR2 YYDKDF come from the germline V gene (reference sequence). CDR3: CATSSRYNEQFF. DNA of the CDR3: TGTGCCACCAGCAGTAGATACAATGAGCAGTTCTTC.

The chain links TRBV2 to TRBJ1-1, with TRBD1 identical over 8 bases. Trimming cost V 7 bases and J 6 bases; bases outside gene matches: 1. CDR3 size: 11 residues. Germline assignment: CDR1 SNHLY and CDR2 FYNNEI. CDR3 in amino acids: CASNRGSEAFF. CDR3 bases: TGTGCCAGCAACAGGGGGTCTGAAGCTTTCTTT.

A single count supports this clone. The gene calls are TRBV2 and TRBJ1-6, with TRBD1 matching over 9 bases. Germline V CDR1 and CDR2: SNHLY, FYNNEI. V shed 6 bases and J 7 bases; nucleotides not matched to a gene: 1. The CDR3 is 13 residues long. The chain's CDR3 is CASRTGGNSPLHF. For the CDR3, the DNA is TGTGCCAGCAGGACAGGGGGGAATTCACCCCTCCACTTT.

V and J are TRBV7-2 and TRBJ2-1, with TRBD2 identical over 8 bases. Germline V gene lookup returns CDR1 SGHTA and CDR2 FQGNSA. V shed 1 base, J shed 4 bases, and the junction held 6 bases outside the gene matches. The CDR3 runs 16 residues. CDR3 DNA: TGTGCCAGCAGCTTAGGATATAGCGGGGTGTACAATGAGCAGTTCTTC. It specifies CASSLGYSGVYNEQFF.